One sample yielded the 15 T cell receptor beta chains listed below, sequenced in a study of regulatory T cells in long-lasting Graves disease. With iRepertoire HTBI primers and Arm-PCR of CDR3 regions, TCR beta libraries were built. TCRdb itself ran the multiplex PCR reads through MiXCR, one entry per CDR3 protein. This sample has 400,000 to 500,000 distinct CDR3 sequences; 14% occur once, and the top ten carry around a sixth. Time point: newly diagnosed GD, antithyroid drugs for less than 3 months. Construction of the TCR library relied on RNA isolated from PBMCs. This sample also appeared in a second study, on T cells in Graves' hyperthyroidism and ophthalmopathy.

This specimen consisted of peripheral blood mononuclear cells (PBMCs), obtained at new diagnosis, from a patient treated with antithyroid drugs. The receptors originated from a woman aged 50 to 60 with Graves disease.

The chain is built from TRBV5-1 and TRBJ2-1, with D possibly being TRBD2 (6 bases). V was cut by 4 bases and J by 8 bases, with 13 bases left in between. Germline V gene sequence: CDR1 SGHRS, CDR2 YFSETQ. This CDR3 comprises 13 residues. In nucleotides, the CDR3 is TGCGCCAGCAGCGGGGGACTTAACTATGAGCAGTTCTTC. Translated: CASSGGLNYEQFF.

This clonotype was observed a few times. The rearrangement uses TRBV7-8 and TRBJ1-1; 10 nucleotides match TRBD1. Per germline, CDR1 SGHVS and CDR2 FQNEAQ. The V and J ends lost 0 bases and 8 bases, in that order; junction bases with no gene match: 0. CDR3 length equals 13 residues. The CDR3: CASSLATGGEAFF. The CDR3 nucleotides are TGTGCCAGCAGCTTAGCGACAGGGGGCGAAGCTTTCTTT.

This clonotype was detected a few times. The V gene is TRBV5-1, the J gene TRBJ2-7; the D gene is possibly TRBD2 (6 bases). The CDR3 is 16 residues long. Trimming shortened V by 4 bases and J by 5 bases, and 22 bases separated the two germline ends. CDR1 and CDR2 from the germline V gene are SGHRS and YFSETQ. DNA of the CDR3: TGCGCCAGCAGCCAACCTGGCGGGGTATACACAAACGAGCAGTACTTC. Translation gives CASSQPGGVYTNEQYF. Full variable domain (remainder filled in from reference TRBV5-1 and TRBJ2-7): KAGVTQTPRYLIKTRGQQVTLSCSPISGHRSVSWYQQTPGQGLQFLFEYFSETQRNKGNFPGRFSGRQFSNSRSEMNVSTLELGDSALYLCASSQPGGVYTNEQYFGPGTRLTVT.

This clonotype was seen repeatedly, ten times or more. CDR3 in amino acids: CASSLLGGRNSPLHF. CDR3 coding DNA: TGTGCCAGCAGTTTATTGGGGGGGCGAAATTCACCCCTCCACTTT. This chain links TRBV12-3 or TRBV12-4 with TRBJ1-6; maybe TRBD1 (6 bases). V was clipped by 2 bases and J by 7 bases, with 12 bases between them. This CDR3 contains 15 residues.

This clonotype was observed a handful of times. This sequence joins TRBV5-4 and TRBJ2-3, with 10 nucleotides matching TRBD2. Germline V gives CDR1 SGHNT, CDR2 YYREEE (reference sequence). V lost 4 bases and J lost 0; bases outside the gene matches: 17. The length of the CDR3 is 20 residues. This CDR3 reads CASSPTPGLAPPLSTDTQYF. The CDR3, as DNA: TGTGCCAGCAGCCCTACACCGGGACTAGCGCCACCTCTCAGCACAGATACGCAGTATTTT.

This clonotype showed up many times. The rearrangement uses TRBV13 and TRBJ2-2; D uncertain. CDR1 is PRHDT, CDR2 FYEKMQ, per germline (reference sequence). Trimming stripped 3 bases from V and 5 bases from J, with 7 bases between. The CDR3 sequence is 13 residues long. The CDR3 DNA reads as TGTGCCAGCAGCTTTGGTAGGACCGGGGAGCTGTTTTTT. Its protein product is CASSFGRTGELFF.

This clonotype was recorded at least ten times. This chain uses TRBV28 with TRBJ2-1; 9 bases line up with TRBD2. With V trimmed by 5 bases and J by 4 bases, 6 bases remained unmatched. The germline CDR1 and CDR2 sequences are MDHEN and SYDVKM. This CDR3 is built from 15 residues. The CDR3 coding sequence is TGTGCCAGCAGTCTTAGCGGGAGAAAGTACAATGAGCAGTTCTTC. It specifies CASSLSGRKYNEQFF.

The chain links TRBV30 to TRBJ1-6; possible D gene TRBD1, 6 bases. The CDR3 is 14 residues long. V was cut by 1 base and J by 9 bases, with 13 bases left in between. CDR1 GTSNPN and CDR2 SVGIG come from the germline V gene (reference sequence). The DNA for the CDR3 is TGTGCCTGGAGTGGACGCAGGGGAGGTTCACCCCTCCACTTT. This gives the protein CAWSGRRGGSPLHF.

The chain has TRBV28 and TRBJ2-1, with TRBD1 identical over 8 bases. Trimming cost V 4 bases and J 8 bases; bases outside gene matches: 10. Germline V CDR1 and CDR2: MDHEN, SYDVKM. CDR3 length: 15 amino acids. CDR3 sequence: CASSSPRGRSDEQFF. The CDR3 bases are TGTGCCAGCAGTTCCCCCAGGGGGCGCTCGGATGAGCAGTTCTTC.

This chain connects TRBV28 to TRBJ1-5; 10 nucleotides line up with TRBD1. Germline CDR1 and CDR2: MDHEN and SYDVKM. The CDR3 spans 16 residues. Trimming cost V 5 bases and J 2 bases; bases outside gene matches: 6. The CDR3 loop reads CASSAPGTGGNQPQHF. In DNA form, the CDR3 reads TGTGCCAGCAGTGCCCCCGGGACAGGGGGCAATCAGCCCCAGCATTTT.

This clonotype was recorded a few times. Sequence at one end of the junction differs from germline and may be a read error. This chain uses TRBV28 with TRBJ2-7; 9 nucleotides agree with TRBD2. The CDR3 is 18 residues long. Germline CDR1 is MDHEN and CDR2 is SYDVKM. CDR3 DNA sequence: TGTGTCAGCAAAGAGGGAGATAGCGGGAGCAAGGGTGTGTACGAGCAGTACTTC. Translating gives CVSKEGDSGSKGVYEQYF.

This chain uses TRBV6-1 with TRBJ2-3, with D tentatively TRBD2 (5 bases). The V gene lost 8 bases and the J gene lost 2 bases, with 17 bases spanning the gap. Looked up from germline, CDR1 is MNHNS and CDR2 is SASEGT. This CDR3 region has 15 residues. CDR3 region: CASGLGRGPTDTQYF. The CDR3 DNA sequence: TGTGCCAGCGGACTGGGTCGCGGCCCCACAGATACGCAGTATTTT.

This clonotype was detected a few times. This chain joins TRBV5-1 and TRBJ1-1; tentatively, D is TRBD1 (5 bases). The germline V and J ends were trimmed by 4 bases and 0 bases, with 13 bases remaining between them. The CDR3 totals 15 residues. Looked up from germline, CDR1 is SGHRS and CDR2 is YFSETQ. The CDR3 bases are TGCGCCAGCAGCCCGGTACCAGGGTTGAACACTGAAGCTTTCTTT. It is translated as CASSPVPGLNTEAFF.

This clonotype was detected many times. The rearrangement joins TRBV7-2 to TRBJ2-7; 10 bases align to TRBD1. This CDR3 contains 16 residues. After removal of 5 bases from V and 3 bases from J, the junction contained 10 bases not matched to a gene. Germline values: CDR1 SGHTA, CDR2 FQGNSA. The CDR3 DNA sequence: TGTGCCAGCAGCCCCCGGGACAGGGGATGGAGCTACGAGCAGTACTTC. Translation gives CASSPRDRGWSYEQYF.

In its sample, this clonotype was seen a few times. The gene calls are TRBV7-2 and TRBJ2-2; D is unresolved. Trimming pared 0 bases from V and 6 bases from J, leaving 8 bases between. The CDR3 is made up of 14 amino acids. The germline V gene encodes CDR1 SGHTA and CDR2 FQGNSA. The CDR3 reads CASSLALDSGELFF. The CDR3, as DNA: TGTGCCAGCAGCTTAGCCCTAGATTCCGGGGAGCTGTTTTTT.